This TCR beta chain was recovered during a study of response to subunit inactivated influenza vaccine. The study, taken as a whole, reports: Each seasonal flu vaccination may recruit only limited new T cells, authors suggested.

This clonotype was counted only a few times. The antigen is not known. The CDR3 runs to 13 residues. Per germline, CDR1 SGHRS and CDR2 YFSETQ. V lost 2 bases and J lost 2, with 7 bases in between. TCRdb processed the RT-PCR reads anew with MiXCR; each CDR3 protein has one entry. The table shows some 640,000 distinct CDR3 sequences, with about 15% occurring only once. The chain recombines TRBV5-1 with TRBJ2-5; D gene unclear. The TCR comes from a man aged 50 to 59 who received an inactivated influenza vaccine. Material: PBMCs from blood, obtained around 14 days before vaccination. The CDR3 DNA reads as TGCGCCAGCAGCTTCTCAGCTCAAGAGACCCAGTACTTC. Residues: CASSFSAQETQYF.